These T cell receptor beta chains were read from a single sample in a study of neurological immune-mediated disorders. TCRdb redid the calling of the 5' RACE reads with MiXCR, one entry per CDR3 protein. Among around 26,000 distinct CDR3 sequences listed, about 3.1% were seen once. Sequencing was performed on PBMCs. The receptors stem from a woman under 40 with multiple sclerosis. The CDR3 runs from the conserved cysteine through the conserved F or W. A D gene is named only where the DNA matches it firmly. Size values are once, few and many counts, or a class for expanded clones, and some rows have none.

many	TRBD2	TRBV7-9	TRBJ2-1	TGTGCCAGCAGCTTAGCGGAAGTCGGGAGGCTCGGAAAGAATGAGCAGTTCTTC	CASSLAEVGRLGKNEQFF
many	TRBD2	TRBV7-9	TRBJ2-1	TGTGCCAGCAGCTTACCCCCACGACTAGCGGGAGTTCGCTCTGAGCAGTTCTTC	CASSLPPRLAGVRSEQFF
medium-sized	TRBD2	TRBV20-1	TRBJ2-1	TGCAGTGCTAGAGGGACTAGCGGGAGGGCCGGTAATGAGCAGTTCTTC	CSARGTSGRAGNEQFF
many	NA	TRBV4-3	TRBJ1-6	TGCGCCAGCAGCCTTAGTGGGGGGGCAACACCCCTCCACTTT	CASSLSGGATPLHF
many	NA	TRBV5-1	TRBJ2-6	TGCGCCAGCAGCACCTATGGGGACACCCGCTCTGGGGCCAACGTCCTGACTTTC	CASSTYGDTRSGANVLTF
NA	NA	TRBV5-4	TRBJ2-3	TGTGCCAGCAGCCTGGCGGCTGGCCTCACAGATACGCAGTATTTT	CASSLAAGLTDTQYF
medium-sized	NA	TRBV7-8	TRBJ2-3	TGTGCCAGCAGCTCAAACAATGGGGGGACAGATACGCAGTATTTT	CASSSNNGGTDTQYF
few	NA	TRBV20-1	TRBJ1-6	TGCAGTGCATCGGAAGCGGCAGGGAATTCACCCCTCAACTTT	CSASEAAGNSPLNF
many	NA	TRBV20-1	TRBJ2-3	TGCAGTGCTAGCCTCGGCCTCCACGCGGATACGCAGTATTTT	CSASLGLHADTQYF
many	NA	TRBV7-6	TRBJ2-7	TGTGCCAGCAGCCGGGACCCCCGAAACTACGAGCAGTACTTC	CASSRDPRNYEQYF
many	NA	TRBV2	TRBJ1-2	TGTGCCAGCAGCCCAGGCCGGCTCTATGGCTACACCTTC	CASSPGRLYGYTF
many	TRBD1	TRBV20-1	TRBJ1-6	TGCAGTGCTTGCCGGGACAGGGTCAATTCACCCCTCCACTTT	CSACRDRVNSPLHF
few	NA	TRBV5-1	TRBJ1-6	TGCGCCAGCTCTGGGCAGGGGAATTCACCCCTCAACTTT	CASSGQGNSPLNF